This TCR beta chain was sequenced during a study of cytomegalovirus exposure and HLA in healthy donors (dated 2017 in TCRdb). In terms of the full investigation: An earlier analysis of 587 of the donors reported approximately 300 Gb of sequence data and 95 million to 120 million unique TCR beta sequences obtained from some 200 million T cells. The study was designed to test whether signatures of past pathogen exposure could be identified by cataloging public T cell receptors. The later analysis used no new phenotypic data to find candidate immune exposures, relying instead on TCR beta sequences and their occurrence across donors. The study combined high-throughput TCR immunosequencing, statistical association of individual TCRs with disease status, and machine learning to predict cytomegalovirus infection status. Of the roughly 410 genotyped donors, approximately 81% were placed in the genetic ancestry cluster associated with self-reported Caucasian donors. Donor age, sex, ethnicity and CMV serostatus were compiled alongside the repertoire data. Every repertoire in the discovery cohort had been generated on one and the same sequencing platform. A separate validation cohort of roughly 130 different subjects was used in addition to the roughly 700-subject first cohort. An early release covering roughly 580 HLA-typed donors comprised about 310 gigabases of sequencing data and roughly 86 million unique TCR sequences. An earlier analysis of several hundred of the donors applied high-throughput TCR beta sequencing to assess whether each TCR beta V gene segment acted as functional or pseudogenic. The study profiled the T cell repertoires of under 700 subjects by immunosequencing and related them to cytomegalovirus serostatus. HLA typing included class I and class II loci at four-digit resolution. Roughly five DR-DQ haplotypes were handled as single units for association and clustering, since linkage in the cohort was strong. The number of typed donors differed by locus: roughly 629-630 for A, B, C, DRB1 and DQB1; approximately 530 for DQA1; 606 for DPA1; and approximately 450 for DPB1. In a later analysis, previously published TCR beta repertoires from 666 donors were re-analyzed and high-resolution HLA genotyping was added so that TCR occurrence patterns could be studied. A later genetic analysis took genome-wide SNP genotypes for about three fifths of the 666 donors and used that subset as a discovery cohort. Among under 450 genotyped donors of the cohort, an average of about 240,000 unique TCR beta nucleotide sequences were sequenced per donor, roughly 20% of them non-productive.

The cohort consisted of 600 or so healthy bone marrow donors. Cohort members were all nominally healthy when sampled, although unrecorded immune exposures were likely present. The donor tested CMV seronegative, placing the donor among the 352 seronegative members of the cohort. A peripheral blood sample was collected from each donor, and TCR beta sequencing was performed on peripheral blood mononuclear cells. The Qiagen DNeasy Blood Extraction Kit was used to extract genomic DNA from the blood cell samples. Overall results and qualifications from the work: The authors suggested that the approach could potentially be generalized to other disease states and immunological phenotypes. An association between a missense DCLRE1C variant and V-gene and J-gene trimming of TCR beta chains was found in a later genetic analysis and replicated in an independent cohort. In a later analysis, several top co-occurrence clusters were reported to appear linked to parvovirus B19, influenza, CMV and Epstein-Barr virus. A later analysis associated 17,000 or so TCR beta sequences with specific HLA alleles at a false discovery rate of 0.05. In both the original and validation cohorts, the classifier was reported to diagnose cytomegalovirus status with high specificity and sensitivity. Sequencing depth was assumed to be roughly uniform across donors in the presence/absence analyses, though that assumption may not hold. Assigning TCR associations to individual alleles was difficult when HLA alleles, especially DR and DQ, strongly co-occurred. In this cohort, only TCR beta chains were sequenced, and detectable features were limited by the absence of alpha or paired-chain data. Compared with equally common non-associated chains, HLA-associated TCR beta chains in a later analysis were more clonally expanded and had lower generation probabilities. For the cohort, immune exposure information was limited to CMV serostatus. The sequencing pipeline was judged likely to have produced a cluster of highly shared sequence variants as a technical artifact. In a later analysis, TCR association rates were found to vary across HLA loci, with the most associated TCRs seen for DRB1 alleles and the fewest for HLA-C alleles. A further reported finding was that TCR beta sequences accurately predicted the HLA-A and HLA-B alleles for most subjects in the first cohort. A few of the identified cytomegalovirus-associated TCR beta chains were confirmed in vitro to be specific for cytomegalovirus antigens. The study gave a list of about 170 TCR beta chains associated with cytomegalovirus. Most TCR sequences were observed very rarely across donors, whereas some public TCRs were present in many individuals. Because counts were too low, roughly 18 rarely observed V segments, including chromosome 9 orphons, were left out of the earlier analysis of approximately 500 of the donors. Correlated functional status among segregating V segments might be attributable to linkage disequilibrium, but an unknown experimental factor could not be ruled out. In an earlier analysis of roughly 500 of the donors, most TCR beta V segments appeared in productive rearrangements about 87% or about 30% of the time, broadly matching IMGT annotations. Some IMGT-functional V segments, including TRBV6-2 and TRBV6-3, could not be told apart with the 87-base-pair reads, so those segments were excluded. Most CMV-associated TCR beta chains appeared to be HLA-restricted in a later analysis, and the HLA associations seemed to be driven largely by CMV exposure. HLA typing was unavailable for some donors at each locus, so association tests used only the typed subset. A later genetic analysis reported fewer N-insertions in productive TCRs among donors in an Asian-associated ancestry cluster than the roughly 650-donor mean.

To prepare the library, the immunoSEQ multiplex PCR assay was applied. The multiplex PCR relied on a mix of 60 forward primers for TCR Vbeta segments and 13 reverse primers for TCR Jbeta segments. The CDR3 region of rearranged TCR beta genes was amplified from genomic DNA with a multiplex PCR assay. On the Illumina HiSeq System, the amplified TCR beta libraries were sequenced as 87-base-pair reads. Under the source paper's analysis protocol: A later analysis counted approximately 76 million unique TCR beta chains across the 550 to 800 repertoires, and some 12 million of these chains were shared by at least two donors. Raw reads were error-corrected and collapsed into unique sequences by a nearest-neighbor algorithm in which closely related sequences were merged to remove PCR and sequencing errors. V, D and J gene segments were assigned by aligning CDR3 sequences to IMGT reference sequences. Each retained sequence needed at least a six-nucleotide match to both a V gene segment and a J gene segment. A rearrangement counted as productive if the CDR3 had no stop codons and remained in frame with V and J, and every other rearrangement counted as non-productive. Following IMGT convention, CDR3 was defined as the stretch from the second conserved V-encoded cysteine to the conserved J-encoded phenylalanine. The earlier analysis of 500 to 650 of the donors excluded any sequence lacking an unambiguous match to a single V gene segment. In an earlier analysis of a few hundred of the donors, V segments were called functional above 56.7% productive rearrangements and were called segregating when the between-donor standard deviation exceeded 5%. A statistical classification framework was built for diagnosing cytomegalovirus status from the catalog of TCR beta chain sequences. V and J gene assignment, in a later analysis, came from comparing TCR nucleotide sequences with IMGT/GENE-DB human TR gene sequences. A later analysis assigned CDR3 sequences and most-parsimonious VDJ recombination scenarios with the TCRdist pipeline. In a later analysis, each TCR beta chain was defined by its CDR3 amino acid sequence together with its V-gene family, and reads lacking a unique V-gene family were excluded. A later analysis removed roughly 590 highly shared, low-generation-probability nucleotide sequences to deal with suspected cross-contamination and a sequencing artifact. In a later analysis, a clonal expansion index was calculated for each public chain from normalized within-repertoire ranks of inferred template counts. In a later analysis, generation probabilities were computed with a VDJ recombination model fitted to out-of-frame rearrangements, and the resulting probabilities were checked against IGoR. In a later analysis, TCR-TCR, TCR-HLA and TCR-CMV co-occurrence was scored with hypergeometric tests, and a repertoire-size bias correction was applied to TCR pairs. False discovery rates were estimated in a later analysis by permuting HLA or CMV assignments 20 times. In a later analysis, co-occurring TCRs were grouped with DBSCAN, and TCRdist sequence similarity was added when clustering was performed within HLA-allele-positive subsets. Repertoires with fewer than 30,000 or more than 120,000 public chains, plus five repertoires with anomalous nucleotide sharing, were excluded from co-occurrence clustering. TCRdb took this table from immuneACCESS and kept in-frame rearrangements with V and J called. Such tables lack part of the clones; where checked against another copy, unresolved V genes explain under half of the gap, and the rest is unexplained. The DNA gave D and trimming, while V, J and clone size come from that table. The sample table records some 150,000 clones; 9.4% of these occur just once. The ten largest clones add up to approximately 2% of the sample.

CDR1 and CDR2, per the germline V gene, are SGDLS and YYNGEE. There are 12 amino acids in the CDR3, from cysteine to phenylalanine inclusive. CDR3 DNA only is kept here, 36 bases in frame from base 1. V is pared back by 0 bases and J by 9 bases, with 7 bases lying between the germline termini. As to this clone: This clone's antigen is unknown. No much larger clone exists at a distance of one base, and base qualities are not known.

This receptor was obtained from a male donor in good health and CMV-seronegative. Sequenced input: PBMCs. The chain was built from TRBV9 and TRBJ2-1; no D gene can be assigned with confidence. The nucleotide sequence reads TGTGCCAGCAGCGTAGGGTCGGTTGAGCAGTTCTTC. The encoded protein is CASSVGSVEQFF.